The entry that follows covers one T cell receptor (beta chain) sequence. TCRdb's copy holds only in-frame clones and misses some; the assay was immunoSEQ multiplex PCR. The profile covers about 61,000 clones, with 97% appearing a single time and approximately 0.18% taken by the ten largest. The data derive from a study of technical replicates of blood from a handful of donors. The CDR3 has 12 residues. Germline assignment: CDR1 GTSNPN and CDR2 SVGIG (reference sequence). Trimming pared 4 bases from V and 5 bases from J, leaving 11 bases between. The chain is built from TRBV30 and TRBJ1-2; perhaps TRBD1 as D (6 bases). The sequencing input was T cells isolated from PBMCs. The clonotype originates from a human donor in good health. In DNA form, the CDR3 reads TGTGCCTGGATAGGGGGGGGATATGGCTACACCTTC. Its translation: CAWIGGGYGYTF. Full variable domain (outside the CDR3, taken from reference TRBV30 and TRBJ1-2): SQTIHQWPATLVQPVGSPLSLECTVEGTSNPNLYWYRQAAGRGLQLLFYSVGIGQISSEVPQNLSASRPQDRQFILSSKKLLLSDSGFYLCAWIGGGYGYTFGSGTRLTVV.